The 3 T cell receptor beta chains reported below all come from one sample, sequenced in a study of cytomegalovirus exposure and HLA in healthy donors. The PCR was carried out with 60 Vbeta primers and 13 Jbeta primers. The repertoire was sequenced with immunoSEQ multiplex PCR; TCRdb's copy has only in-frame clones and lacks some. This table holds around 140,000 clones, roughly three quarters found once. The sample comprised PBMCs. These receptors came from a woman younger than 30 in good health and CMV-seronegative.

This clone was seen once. This CDR3 reads CASSEWTGGRDTQYF. Written as DNA, the CDR3 is TGTGCCAGCAGTGAATGGACAGGGGGCAGAGATACGCAGTATTTT. The chain carries TRBV6-1 and TRBJ2-3; 11 bases agree with TRBD1. The length of the CDR3 is 15 residues. V dropped 2 bases and J dropped 5; count of bases not matched to a gene: 3. Germline CDR1 is MNHNS and CDR2 is SASEGT.

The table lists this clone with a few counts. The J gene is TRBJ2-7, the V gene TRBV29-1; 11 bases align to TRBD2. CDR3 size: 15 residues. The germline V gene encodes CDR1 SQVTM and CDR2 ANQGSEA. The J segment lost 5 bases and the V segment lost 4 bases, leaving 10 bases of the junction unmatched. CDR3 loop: CSVGRLAGGGHEQYF. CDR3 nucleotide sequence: TGCAGCGTTGGTCGGCTAGCGGGAGGTGGCCACGAGCAGTACTTC.

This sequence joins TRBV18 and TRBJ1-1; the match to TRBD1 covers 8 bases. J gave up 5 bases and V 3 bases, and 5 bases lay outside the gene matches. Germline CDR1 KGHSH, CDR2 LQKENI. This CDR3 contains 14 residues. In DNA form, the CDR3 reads TGTGCCAGCTCACCTGAGACAGGGGAGACTGAAGCTTTCTTT. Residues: CASSPETGETEAFF.